This T cell receptor beta chain was sequenced during a study of blood T cell repertoires in COVID-19. Study-level background: T cells, B-cell-depleted T cells, or PBMCs provided the cDNA or gDNA that served as material.

Per the study methods: Researchers report that nucleated cell counts were estimated from reference gene primer amplification. The repertoire was sequenced with immunoSEQ multiplex PCR; TCRdb's copy has only in-frame clones and lacks some. That table is the source of V, J and clone size, and D and trimming were worked out from the DNA. The table records 300,000 to 350,000 clones, approximately 89% of them present only once. The CDR3 loop spans 13 amino acids. Germline CDR1 reads GTSNPN; CDR2 reads SVGIG (reference sequence). The V end lost 8 bases, the J end lost 5 bases, and 18 bases lay between the germline ends. Enrolled during active infection, Seattle patients were then followed longitudinally.

The rearrangement uses TRBV30 and TRBJ1-2; D ambiguous. The sample taken for sequencing was peripheral blood. The receptor's source is a woman in her twenties or thirties with COVID-19, enrolled during active disease. The DNA for the CDR3 is TGTGCCCACGAGGGAGGGTCATCGTATGGCTACACCTTC. Amino acids: CAHEGGSSYGYTF.